These T cell receptor beta chains were read from a single sample in a study of T cell changes during pregnancy in multiple sclerosis. Sequenced by immunoSEQ multiplex PCR; TCRdb stores in-frame clones only, minus some. This sample has under 20,000 clones; over 65% occur once, and the top ten carry over 9%. The source material was CD8+ T cells from peripheral blood mononuclear cells, sampled after pregnancy. The receptors here all came from a female donor with multiple sclerosis, enrolled in a pregnancy study. Each CDR3 is given with its conserved first and last residue. Each record gives: V gene, J gene, D gene, CDR3 DNA, CDR3 protein. The D gene is left open where the match is weak.

V gene: TRBV19
J gene: TRBJ1-5
D gene: TRBD1
CDR3 DNA: TGTGCCAGTAGTATCGGGGACAGTAATCAGCCCCAGCATTTT
CDR3 protein: CASSIGDSNQPQHF

V gene: TRBV5-1
J gene: TRBJ2-5
D gene: TRBD2
CDR3 DNA: TGCGCCAGCAGCTTGGGCGGGACTAGCGCTCAAGAGACCCAGTACTTC
CDR3 protein: CASSLGGTSAQETQYF

V gene: TRBV9
J gene: TRBJ2-1
D gene: TRBD2
CDR3 DNA: TGTGCCAGCAGCGTAGCGCGGGGGGGCGGTGAGCAGTTCTTC
CDR3 protein: CASSVARGGGEQFF

V gene: TRBV6-1
J gene: TRBJ1-1
D gene: NA
CDR3 DNA: TGTGCCAGCATCTGGGGCGGGGGTTTTGAAGCTTTCTTT
CDR3 protein: CASIWGGGFEAFF

V gene: TRBV28
J gene: TRBJ1-1
D gene: NA
CDR3 DNA: TGTGCCAGCAGTTCATACCGGGACACGTACACTGAAGCTTTCTTT
CDR3 protein: CASSSYRDTYTEAFF

V gene: TRBV11-3
J gene: TRBJ2-7
D gene: NA
CDR3 DNA: TGTGCCAGCAGCTTAGCAGGCTCCTACGAGCAGTACTTC
CDR3 protein: CASSLAGSYEQYF

V gene: TRBV5-8
J gene: TRBJ2-5
D gene: NA
CDR3 DNA: TGTGCCAGCCGTTGGGGGCGACAAGAGACCCAGTACTTC
CDR3 protein: CASRWGRQETQYF

V gene: TRBV5-4
J gene: TRBJ2-6
D gene: NA
CDR3 DNA: TGTGCCAGCAGCCCCTTACCGGGACGCGGGGAAACTGGGGCCAACGTCCTGACTTTC
CDR3 protein: CASSPLPGRGETGANVLTF

V gene: TRBV5-6
J gene: TRBJ2-7
D gene: NA
CDR3 DNA: TGTGCCAGCAGCTTGGGTCTGGAGGGGCCAGTCTTCTACGAGCAGTACTTC
CDR3 protein: CASSLGLEGPVFYEQYF

V gene: TRBV11-1
J gene: TRBJ2-2
D gene: TRBD2
CDR3 DNA: TGTGCCAGCAGCTTACGGGCTAGCGGGGGTCGGAACACCGGGGAGCTGTTTTTT
CDR3 protein: CASSLRASGGRNTGELFF

V gene: TRBV27
J gene: TRBJ1-5
D gene: TRBD1
CDR3 DNA: TGTGCCAGCAGCAAAAGGACAGGGATGAGCAATCAGCCCCAGCATTTT
CDR3 protein: CASSKRTGMSNQPQHF

V gene: TRBV19
J gene: TRBJ1-5
D gene: NA
CDR3 DNA: TGTGCCAGTATGGACCAGGGGTATTCGTCGCAGCCCCAGCATTTT
CDR3 protein: CASMDQGYSSQPQHF

V gene: TRBV6-4
J gene: TRBJ2-1
D gene: TRBD2
CDR3 DNA: TGTGCCAGCAGTGACTCATTGTCGGGAGGAGGTGAGCAGTTCTTC
CDR3 protein: CASSDSLSGGGEQFF

V gene: TRBV9
J gene: TRBJ2-1
D gene: TRBD1
CDR3 DNA: TGTGCCAGCAGCCCAGGACAGGCGTTATACAATGAGCAGTTCTTC
CDR3 protein: CASSPGQALYNEQFF

V gene: TRBV30
J gene: TRBJ1-1
D gene: NA
CDR3 DNA: TGTGCCTGGAGTTCCGTCGAGGAAGCTTTCTTT
CDR3 protein: CAWSSVEEAFF

V gene: TRBV11-3
J gene: TRBJ1-6
D gene: NA
CDR3 DNA: TGTGCCAGCAGCTTAGCTTATAATTCACCCCTCCACTTT
CDR3 protein: CASSLAYNSPLHF

V gene: TRBV7-7
J gene: TRBJ2-7
D gene: TRBD2
CDR3 DNA: TGTGCTAGCAGCTTAGCCGTTTCGGGGGAGGGCCTCGGCGAGCAGTACTTC
CDR3 protein: CASSLAVSGEGLGEQYF

V gene: TRBV27
J gene: TRBJ2-5
D gene: TRBD2
CDR3 DNA: TGTGCCAGCAGCCCTTCTAGCGGGGAATGGCAAGAGACCCAGTACTTC
CDR3 protein: CASSPSSGEWQETQYF

V gene: TRBV7-9
J gene: TRBJ2-1
D gene: NA
CDR3 DNA: TGTGCCAGCAGCTTAGAGTTAACAGGGTCAGGCAATGAGCAGTTCTTC
CDR3 protein: CASSLELTGSGNEQFF

V gene: TRBV30
J gene: TRBJ2-1
D gene: NA
CDR3 DNA: TGTGCCTGGAGTGTCAGACAAGGGGCTGATGAGCAGTTCTTC
CDR3 protein: CAWSVRQGADEQFF